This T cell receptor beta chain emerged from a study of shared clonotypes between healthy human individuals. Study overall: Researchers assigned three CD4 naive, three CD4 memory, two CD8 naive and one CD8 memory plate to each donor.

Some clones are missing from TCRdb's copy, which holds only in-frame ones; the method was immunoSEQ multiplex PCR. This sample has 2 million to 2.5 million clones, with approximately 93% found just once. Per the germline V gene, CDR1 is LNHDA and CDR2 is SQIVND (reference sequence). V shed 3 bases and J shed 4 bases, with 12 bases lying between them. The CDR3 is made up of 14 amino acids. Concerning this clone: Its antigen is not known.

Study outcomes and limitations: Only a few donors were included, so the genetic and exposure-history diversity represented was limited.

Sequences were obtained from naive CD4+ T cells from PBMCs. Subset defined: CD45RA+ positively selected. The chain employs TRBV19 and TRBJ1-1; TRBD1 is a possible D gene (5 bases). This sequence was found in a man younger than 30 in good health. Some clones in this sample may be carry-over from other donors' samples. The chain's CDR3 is CASSIAGRGTEAFF. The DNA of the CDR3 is TGTGCCAGTAGTATTGCAGGGAGAGGCACTGAAGCTTTCTTT. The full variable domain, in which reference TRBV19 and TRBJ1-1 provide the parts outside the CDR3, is DGGITQSPKYLFRKEGQNVTLSCEQNLNHDAMYWYRQDPGQGLRLIYYSQIVNDFQKGDIAEGYSVSREKKESFPLTVTSAQKNPTAFYLCASSIAGRGTEAFFGQGTRLTVV.